The T cell receptor (beta chain) described here comes from a study of cytomegalovirus exposure and HLA in healthy donors. Broader study findings: According to a subsequent analysis, TCR clusters from the first cohort were inclined to appear together in the 120 or so validation repertoires.

While the first cohort had fewer than 850 subjects, the donors belonged to the separate validation cohort of over a hundred subjects. This table comes from immunoSEQ multiplex PCR, and its TCRdb copy is limited to in-frame clones, with some not included. This table has about 110,000 clones, about 94% appearing once. In the case of this clone: Its antigen remains unidentified.

V lost 7 bases, J lost 0 bases, and 2 bases stayed unmatched. The CDR3 covers 13 residues. In germline, CDR1 is SQVTM, CDR2 ANQGSEA. The source of this sequence is a woman aged 18-35 years in good health and CMV-seronegative. What was sequenced was PBMCs. The rearrangement uses TRBV29-1 and TRBJ2-2; 7 nucleotides agree with TRBD1. CDR3 protein: CSAGTANTGELFF. CDR3 sequence (DNA): TGCAGCGCCGGGACAGCGAACACCGGGGAGCTGTTTTTT.